The rows below give T cell receptor beta chains drawn from one sample of a study of technical replicates of blood from a handful of donors. The assay was immunoSEQ multiplex PCR, and TCRdb's table has in-frame clones only and misses some. The table shows roughly 70,000 clones, with more than 90% occurring only once. What was sequenced was PBMCs. The receptors were sampled from a human donor in good health. Some clones in this sample may be carry-over from other donors' samples. The CDR3 runs from the conserved cysteine through the conserved F or W. The D gene is left open where the match is weak.

>-|13|TRBJ1-1|TRBV29-1
CSVREVMNTEAFF
>TRBD1|15|TRBJ2-7|TRBV18
CASSLGTGVFNEQYF
>TRBD1|15|TRBJ1-1|TRBV10-3
CAISESDRGKTEAFF
>-|14|TRBJ2-2|TRBV5-1
CASSGDTFTGELFF
>-|15|TRBJ1-5|TRBV6-5
CASSKSTGSGQPQHF
>TRBD2|15|TRBJ2-7|TRBV7-9
CASSRLAGVAYEQYF
>TRBD2|17|TRBJ2-3|TRBV7-3
CASSSDPLGSGVDTQYF
>TRBD2|16|TRBJ2-3|TRBV7-2
CASSFDGTSGKDTQYF
>-|14|TRBJ2-2|TRBV30
CAWSAGLLFGELFF
>-|15|TRBJ1-2|TRBV6-4
CASSSGEGELYGYTF
>TRBD1|15|TRBJ2-1|TRBV6-5
CASRPTGGSYNEQFF
>-|15|TRBJ1-4|TRBV5-1
CASSLGRQGNEKLFF
>TRBD2|14|TRBJ2-5|TRBV30
CAVGRGGYQETQYF